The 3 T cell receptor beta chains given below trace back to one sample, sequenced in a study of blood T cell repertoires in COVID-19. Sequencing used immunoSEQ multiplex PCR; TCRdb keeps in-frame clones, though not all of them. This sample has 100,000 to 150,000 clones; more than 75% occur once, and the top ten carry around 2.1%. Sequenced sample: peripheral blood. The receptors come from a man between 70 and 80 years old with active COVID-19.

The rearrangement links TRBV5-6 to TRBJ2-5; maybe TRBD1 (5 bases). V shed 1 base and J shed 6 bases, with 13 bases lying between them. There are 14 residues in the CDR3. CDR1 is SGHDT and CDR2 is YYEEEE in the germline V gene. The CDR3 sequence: CASSLRGYRQTQYF. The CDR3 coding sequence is TGTGCCAGCAGCTTGAGGGGCTACAGGCAGACCCAGTACTTC.

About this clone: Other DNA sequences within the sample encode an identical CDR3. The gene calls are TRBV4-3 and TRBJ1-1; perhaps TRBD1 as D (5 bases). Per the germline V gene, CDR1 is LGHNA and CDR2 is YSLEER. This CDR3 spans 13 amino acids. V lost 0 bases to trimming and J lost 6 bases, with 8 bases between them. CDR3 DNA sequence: TGCGCCAGCAGCCAAGATCAAGGGGCTGAAGCTTTCTTT. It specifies CASSQDQGAEAFF.

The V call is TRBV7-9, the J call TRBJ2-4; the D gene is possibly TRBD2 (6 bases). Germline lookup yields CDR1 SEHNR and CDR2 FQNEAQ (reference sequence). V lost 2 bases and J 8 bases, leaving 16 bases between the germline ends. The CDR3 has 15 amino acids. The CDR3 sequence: CASSLSLGGRDIQYF. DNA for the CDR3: TGTGCCAGCAGCTTATCCCTCGGGGGTAGGGACATTCAGTACTTC. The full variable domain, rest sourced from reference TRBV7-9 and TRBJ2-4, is DTGVSQNPRHKITKRGQNVTFRCDPISEHNRLYWYRQTLGQGPEFLTYFQNEAQLEKSRLLSDRFSAERPKGSFSTLEIQRTEQGDSAMYLCASSLSLGGRDIQYFGAGTRLSVL.